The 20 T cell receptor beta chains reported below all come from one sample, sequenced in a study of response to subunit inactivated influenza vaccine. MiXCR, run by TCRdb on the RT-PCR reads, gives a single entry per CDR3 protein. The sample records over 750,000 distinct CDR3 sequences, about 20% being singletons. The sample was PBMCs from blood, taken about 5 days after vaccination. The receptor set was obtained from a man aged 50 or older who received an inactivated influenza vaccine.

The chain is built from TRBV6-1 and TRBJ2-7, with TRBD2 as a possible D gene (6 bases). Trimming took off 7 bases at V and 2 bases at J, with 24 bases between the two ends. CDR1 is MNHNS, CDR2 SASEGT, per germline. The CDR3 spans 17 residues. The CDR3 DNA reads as TGTGCCAGCACTCTCCCATCCGGAGGGGTTACTACCTACGAGCAGTACTTC. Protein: CASTLPSGGVTTYEQYF.

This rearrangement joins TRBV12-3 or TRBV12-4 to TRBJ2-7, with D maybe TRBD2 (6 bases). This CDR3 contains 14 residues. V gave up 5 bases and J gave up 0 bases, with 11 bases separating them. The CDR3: CASSGGTVSYEQYF. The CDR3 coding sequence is TGTGCCAGCAGTGGGGGGACGGTCTCCTACGAGCAGTACTTC.

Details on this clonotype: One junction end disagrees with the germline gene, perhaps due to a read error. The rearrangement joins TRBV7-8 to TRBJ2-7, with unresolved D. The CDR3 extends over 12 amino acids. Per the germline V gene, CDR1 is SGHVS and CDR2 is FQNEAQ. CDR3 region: CPSSLTENEQYF. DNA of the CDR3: TGTCCCAGCAGCTTAACCGAGAACGAGCAGTACTTC.

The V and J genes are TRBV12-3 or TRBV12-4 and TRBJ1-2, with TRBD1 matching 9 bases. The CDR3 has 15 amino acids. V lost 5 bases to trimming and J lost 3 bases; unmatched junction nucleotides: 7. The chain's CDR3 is CASSPGTGTHYGYTF. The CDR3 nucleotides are TGTGCCAGCAGTCCAGGGACAGGGACGCACTATGGCTACACCTTC.

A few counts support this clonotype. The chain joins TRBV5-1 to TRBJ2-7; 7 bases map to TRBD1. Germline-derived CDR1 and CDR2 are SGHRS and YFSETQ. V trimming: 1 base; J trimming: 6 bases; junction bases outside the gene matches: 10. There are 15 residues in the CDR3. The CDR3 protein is CASSLSAGGQGEQYF. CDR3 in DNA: TGCGCCAGCAGCTTGTCGGCAGGGGGTCAAGGCGAGCAGTACTTC.

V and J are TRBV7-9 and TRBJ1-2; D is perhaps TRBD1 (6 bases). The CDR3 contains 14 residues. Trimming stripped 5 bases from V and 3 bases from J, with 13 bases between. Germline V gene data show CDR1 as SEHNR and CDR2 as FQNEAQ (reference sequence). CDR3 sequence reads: CASSPEGGYYGYTF. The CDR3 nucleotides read TGTGCCAGCAGCCCCGAGGGGGGATACTATGGCTACACCTTC.

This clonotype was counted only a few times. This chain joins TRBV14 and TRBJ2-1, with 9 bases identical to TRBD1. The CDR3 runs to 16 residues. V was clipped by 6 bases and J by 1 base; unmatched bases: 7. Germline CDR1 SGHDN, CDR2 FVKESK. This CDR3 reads CASSRTGEGSYNEQFF. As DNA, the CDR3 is TGTGCCAGCAGTCGGACAGGGGAAGGGTCCTACAATGAGCAGTTCTTC.

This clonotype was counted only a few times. This chain's CDR3 is CASKAVSGNTGELFF. CDR3 DNA: TGTGCCAGCAAAGCCGTTTCAGGGAACACCGGGGAGCTGTTTTTT. The rearrangement links TRBV2 to TRBJ2-2; no reliable D call. CDR1 is SNHLY and CDR2 is FYNNEI in the germline V gene. V lost 7 bases to trimming and J lost 1 base, with 13 bases between them. CDR3 length equals 15 residues.

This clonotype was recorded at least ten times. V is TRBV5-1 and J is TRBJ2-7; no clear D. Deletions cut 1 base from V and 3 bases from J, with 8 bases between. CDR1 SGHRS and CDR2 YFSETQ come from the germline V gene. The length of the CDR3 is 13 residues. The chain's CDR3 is CASSLNRDYEQYF. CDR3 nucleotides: TGCGCCAGCAGCTTGAACAGAGACTACGAGCAGTACTTC.

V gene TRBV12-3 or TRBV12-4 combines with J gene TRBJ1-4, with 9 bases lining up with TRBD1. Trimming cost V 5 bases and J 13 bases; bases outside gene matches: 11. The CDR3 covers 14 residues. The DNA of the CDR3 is TGTGCCAGCAGTGGGACAGGGCTATGGGGGGGACTGTTTTTT. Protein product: CASSGTGLWGGLFF.

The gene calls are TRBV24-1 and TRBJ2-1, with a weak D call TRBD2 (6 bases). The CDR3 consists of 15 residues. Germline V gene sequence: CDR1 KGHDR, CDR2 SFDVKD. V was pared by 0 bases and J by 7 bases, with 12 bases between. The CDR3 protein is CATSDLVSGRNEQFF. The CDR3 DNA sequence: TGTGCCACCAGTGATTTGGTGTCTGGGAGGAATGAGCAGTTCTTC.

CDR3 bases: TGTGCCATCAGCAGCACAGATCTAGCCCTCAAGGAGACCCAGTACTTC. This encodes CAISSTDLALKETQYF. The chain employs TRBV10-3 and TRBJ2-5, with D maybe TRBD2 (5 bases). This CDR3 is built from 16 residues. The germline CDR1 and CDR2 sequences are ENHRY and SYGVKD. V dropped 6 bases and J dropped 5 bases, with 22 bases sitting between them.

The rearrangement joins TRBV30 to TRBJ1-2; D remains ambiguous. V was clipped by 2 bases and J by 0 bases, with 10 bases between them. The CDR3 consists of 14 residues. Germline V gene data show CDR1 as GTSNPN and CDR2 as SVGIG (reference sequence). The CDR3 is CAWSLFGANYGYTF. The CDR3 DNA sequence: TGTGCCTGGAGTCTTTTCGGAGCTAACTATGGCTACACCTTC.

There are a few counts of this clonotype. CDR3 sequence (DNA): TGTGCCAGCAGAATCATTGGGTCACAAGAGACCCAGTACTTC. Amino acid sequence: CASRIIGSQETQYF. The chain recombines TRBV12-3 or TRBV12-4 with TRBJ2-5; D is undetermined. This CDR3 is 14 amino acids long. V dropped 6 bases and J dropped 2 bases, with 13 bases sitting between them.

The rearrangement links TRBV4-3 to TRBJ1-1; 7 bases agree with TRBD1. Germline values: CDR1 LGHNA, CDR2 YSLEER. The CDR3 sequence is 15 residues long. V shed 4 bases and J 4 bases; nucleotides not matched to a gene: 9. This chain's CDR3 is CASSLRIQGGTEAFF. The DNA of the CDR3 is TGCGCCAGCAGCCTACGGATTCAGGGGGGCACTGAAGCTTTCTTT.

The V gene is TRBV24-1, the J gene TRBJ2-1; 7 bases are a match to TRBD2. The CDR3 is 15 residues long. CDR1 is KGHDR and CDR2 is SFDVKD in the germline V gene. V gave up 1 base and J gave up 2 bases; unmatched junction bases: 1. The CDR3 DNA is TGTGCCACCAGTGATTTTAGCGGGCCCTACAATGAGCAGTTCTTC. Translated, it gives CATSDFSGPYNEQFF.

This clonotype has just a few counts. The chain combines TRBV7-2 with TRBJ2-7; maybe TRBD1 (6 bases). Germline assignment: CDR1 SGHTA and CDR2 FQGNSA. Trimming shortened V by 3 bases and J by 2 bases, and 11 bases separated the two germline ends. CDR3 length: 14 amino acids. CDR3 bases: TGTGCCAGCAGCTTGGAGACAGGAGCCTACGAGCAGTACTTC. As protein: CASSLETGAYEQYF.

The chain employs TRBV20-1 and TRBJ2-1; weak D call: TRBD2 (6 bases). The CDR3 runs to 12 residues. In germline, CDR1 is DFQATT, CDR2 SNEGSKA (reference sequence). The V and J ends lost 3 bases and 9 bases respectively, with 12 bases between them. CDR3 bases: TGCAGTGCTAGTTTGGGGGGATCTGAGCAGTTCTTC. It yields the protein CSASLGGSEQFF.

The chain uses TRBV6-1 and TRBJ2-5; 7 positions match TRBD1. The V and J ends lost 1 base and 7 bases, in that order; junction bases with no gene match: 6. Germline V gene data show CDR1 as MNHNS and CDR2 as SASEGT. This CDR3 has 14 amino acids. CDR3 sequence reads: CASSEEGRGLTQYF. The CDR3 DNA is TGTGCCAGCAGTGAAGAGGGCAGGGGGTTGACCCAGTACTTC.

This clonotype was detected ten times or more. The CDR3 DNA reads TGTGCCAGCAGCGTAGGGCTAGCTTTAGAGCAGTTCTTC. This gives the protein CASSVGLALEQFF. The chain uses TRBV9 and TRBJ2-1, with TRBD2 as a possible D gene (5 bases). V shed 0 bases and J shed 10 bases, with 11 bases lying between them. The germline gives CDR1 SGDLS, CDR2 YYNGEE. CDR3 length: 13 residues. Full variable domain (remainder filled in from reference TRBV9 and TRBJ2-1): DSGVTQTPKHLITATGQRVTLRCSPRSGDLSVYWYQQSLDQGLQFLIQYYNGEERAKGNILERFSAQQFPDLHSELNLSSLELGDSALYFCASSVGLALEQFFGPGTRLTVL.